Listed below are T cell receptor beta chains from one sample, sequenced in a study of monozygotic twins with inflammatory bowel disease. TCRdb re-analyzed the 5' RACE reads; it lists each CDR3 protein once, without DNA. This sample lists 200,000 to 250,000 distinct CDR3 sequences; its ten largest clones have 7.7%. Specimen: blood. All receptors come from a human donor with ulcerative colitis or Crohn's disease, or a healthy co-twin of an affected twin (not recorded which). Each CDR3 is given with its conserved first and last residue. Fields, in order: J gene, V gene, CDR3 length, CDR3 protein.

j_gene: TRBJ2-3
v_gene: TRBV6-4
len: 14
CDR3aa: CASRRTHSTDTQYF

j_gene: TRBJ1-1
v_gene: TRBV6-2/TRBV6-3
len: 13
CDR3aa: CASFVLSSTEAFF

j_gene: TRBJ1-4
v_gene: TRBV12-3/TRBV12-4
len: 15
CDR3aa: CASSLDRGANEKLFF

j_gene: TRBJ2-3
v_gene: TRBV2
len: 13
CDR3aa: CASSLGVTDTQYF

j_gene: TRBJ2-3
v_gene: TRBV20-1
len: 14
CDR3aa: CSASSRTSTDTQYF

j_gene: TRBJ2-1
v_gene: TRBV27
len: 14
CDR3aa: CASSLLGALNEQFF

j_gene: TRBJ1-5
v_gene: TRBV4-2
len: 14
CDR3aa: CASSTGGTNQPQHF

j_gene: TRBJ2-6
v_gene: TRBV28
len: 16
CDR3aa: CASRTPGSTGANVLTF

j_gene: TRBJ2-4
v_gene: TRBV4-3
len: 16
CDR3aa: CASSQGRVAAKNIQYF

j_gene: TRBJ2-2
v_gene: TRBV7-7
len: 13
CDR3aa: CASSFFGSGELFF

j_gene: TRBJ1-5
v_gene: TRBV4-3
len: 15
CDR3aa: CASSQDVTGIQPQHF

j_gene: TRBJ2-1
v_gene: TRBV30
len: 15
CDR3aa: CAWSVPGHQVDEQFF

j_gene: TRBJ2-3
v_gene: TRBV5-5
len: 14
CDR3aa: CASSWDRLFDTQYF

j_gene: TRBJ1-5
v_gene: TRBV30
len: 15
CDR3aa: CAWSYDSYSNQPQHF

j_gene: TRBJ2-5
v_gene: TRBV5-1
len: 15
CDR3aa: CASSLNRGLRETQYF

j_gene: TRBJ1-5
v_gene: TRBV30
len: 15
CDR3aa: CAWNSPGQGDQPQHF

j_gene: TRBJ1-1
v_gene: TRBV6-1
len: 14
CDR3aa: CASSGWGFDTEAFF

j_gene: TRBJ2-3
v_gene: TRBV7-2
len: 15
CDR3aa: CASSREGQRTDTQYF

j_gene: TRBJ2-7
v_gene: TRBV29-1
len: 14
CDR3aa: CSVEFPGLSYEQYF

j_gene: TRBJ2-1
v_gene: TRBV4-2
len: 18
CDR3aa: CASSQDLELAGVYNEQFF